This T cell receptor (beta chain) appears in the sequencing data of a study of blood T cell repertoires in COVID-19 (dated by TCRdb to 2018 to 2020). Looking at the study overall: Samples from collaborators originated in the United States, Italy and Spain and spanned both the acute and convalescent phases of COVID-19. The material from the prospective study consisted of cDNA or gDNA derived from T cells, B-cell-depleted T cells, or PBMCs. Subjects who had been exposed to COVID-19, were actively infected with it, or had recovered from it provided the deeply sampled blood TCRbeta repertoires that made up the dataset. The repertoires were released in a freely available public database meant as a resource for research on the immune response to SARS-CoV-2. The samples were drawn from the first 160 participants of the ongoing ImmuneRACE study and from 950 to 1,500 subjects provided by 6 global collaborators. Nearly every sample came with metadata listing a de-identified subject ID, COVID-19 status, age in years and sex. Where HLA class I and class II types were available, the types were taken from metadata supplied by the sample provider, not from assay-based typing. What the work shows at the level of the full study, not this receptor alone: The amount of clinical and demographic metadata varied by source and participant and was provided uncurated.

As encoded in the germline V gene (reference sequence), CDR1 is PRHDT while CDR2 is FYEKMQ. V is trimmed back by 2 bases and J by 3 bases, and the junction contains 4 bases that no gene match accounts for. The CDR3, from cysteine to phenylalanine, totals 16 residues. The only DNA kept is the CDR3, 48 bases in frame from the first base. Points on this clone: No cognate antigen has been identified for it. Base quality data are lacking; no much larger clone is found one base away.

Participants in the prospective study were aged roughly 18 to 89 years, lived in about two dozen United States geographic areas, and enrolled through a virtual design. Cohort assignment in the prospective study relied on participant-reported clinical history from a screening survey and a study questionnaire. Exposed participants were defined as having been in contact with someone with a PCR-confirmed or clinician-diagnosed COVID-19 case within 2 weeks of study entry. Each participant in the prospective study had whole blood, serum and a nasopharyngeal or oropharyngeal swab collected by mobile phlebotomists. Over a roughly two-month period, participants in the prospective study had the option of providing additional blood draws and questionnaires. Blood samples from the prospective study were shipped frozen or at room temperature prior to DNA extraction. TCRbeta CDR3 regions were amplified from genomic DNA by means of the immunoSEQ Assay, a bias-controlled multiplex PCR. On the study's bioinformatics: The number of nucleated cells in each sample was estimated from the amplification of reference gene primers within the assay. To quantify the absolute abundance of each unique TCRbeta CDR3 rearrangement, sequence reads were collapsed and filtered. For each sample, productive Simpson clonality was calculated as the square root of Simpson's diversity index over productive rearrangements. Not all clones reach the TCRdb copy of this immuneACCESS table, which keeps in-frame sequences only. Checked studies attribute under half of the gap to unresolved V genes and leave the rest unexplained. V and J calls and clone size come straight from that table; D and trimming were deduced from the DNA. The sample records around 160,000 clones, 84% of which are singletons. The top ten clonotypes cover more than 5% of the sample.

The TCR sequence derives from a woman aged 45-59 years who had been exposed to COVID-19. Source material: PBMCs or T cells enriched from blood (not recorded which). The sequence is built from TRBV13 and TRBJ2-1, and TRBD2 aligns with 10 junction nucleotides. The base sequence is TGTGCCAGCAGCTTACGGACTAGCGGAATCTACAATGAGCAGTTCTTC. It specifies CASSLRTSGIYNEQFF.